These T cell receptor beta chains were read from a single sample in a study of T-cell reconstitution after alpha-beta-depleted transplantation in children. MiXCR, run by TCRdb on the PCR reads, gives a single entry per CDR3 protein. The table shows fewer than 550,000 distinct CDR3 sequences, with 10% to 12% occurring only once. The sequencing used PBMCs, mostly from graft donor cells, collected 180 days after TCRalphabeta/CD19-depleted stem cell transplant. These receptor sequences come from a female patient between 2 and 15 years old who had a stem cell transplant for aplastic anemia, so the T cells may come from the graft donor. The CDR3 runs from the conserved cysteine through the conserved F or W. Fields, in order: clone size, J gene, D gene, V gene, CDR3 protein, CDR3 DNA. The D gene is left open where the match is weak. Clone size, where shown, is once, few, many, or a class for clones that have expanded.

clone_size: few
j_call: TRBJ2-5
d_call: -
v_call: TRBV7-3
cdr3_aa: CASSSWKQETQYF
cdr3_nt: TGTGCCAGCAGCTCGTGGAAGCAAGAGACCCAGTACTTC

clone_size: few
j_call: TRBJ2-1
d_call: -
v_call: TRBV27
cdr3_aa: CASSPLGPTGGVAYNEQFF
cdr3_nt: TGTGCCAGCAGTCCACTCGGCCCGACCGGCGGGGTGGCCTACAATGAGCAGTTCTTC

clone_size: -
j_call: TRBJ1-1
d_call: -
v_call: TRBV27
cdr3_aa: CASLAGPRNTEAFF
cdr3_nt: TGTGCCAGTTTAGCGGGACCCAGGAACACTGAAGCTTTCTTT

clone_size: -
j_call: TRBJ1-1
d_call: -
v_call: TRBV6-2/TRBV6-3
cdr3_aa: CASRSLDPREAFF
cdr3_nt: TGTGCCAGCAGGAGCCTGGATCCCCGTGAAGCTTTCTTT

clone_size: few
j_call: TRBJ2-7
d_call: -
v_call: TRBV7-2
cdr3_aa: CASSLEHWEAYEQYF
cdr3_nt: TGTGCCAGCAGCTTAGAGCATTGGGAAGCCTACGAGCAGTACTTC

clone_size: many
j_call: TRBJ2-5
d_call: TRBD2
v_call: TRBV10-3
cdr3_aa: CAIRTSLYQETQYF
cdr3_nt: TGTGCCATCCGGACTAGCCTGTACCAAGAGACCCAGTACTTC

clone_size: few
j_call: TRBJ2-1
d_call: TRBD1
v_call: TRBV5-1
cdr3_aa: CASSSSGQDNEQFF
cdr3_nt: TGCGCCAGCAGCAGCTCCGGACAGGACAATGAGCAGTTCTTC

clone_size: -
j_call: TRBJ2-7
d_call: TRBD1
v_call: TRBV10-3
cdr3_aa: CAISEPGQGHEQYF
cdr3_nt: TGTGCCATCAGCGAACCGGGACAGGGTCACGAGCAGTACTTC

clone_size: -
j_call: TRBJ1-1
d_call: -
v_call: TRBV5-4
cdr3_aa: CASSLDSLMNTEAFF
cdr3_nt: TGTGCCAGCAGCTTAGACAGCTTGATGAACACTGAAGCTTTCTTT

clone_size: few
j_call: TRBJ2-7
d_call: TRBD1
v_call: TRBV20-1
cdr3_aa: CRGTGVYHEQYF
cdr3_nt: TGCAGGGGGACAGGGGTATACCACGAGCAGTACTTC

clone_size: few
j_call: TRBJ1-1
d_call: -
v_call: TRBV20-1
cdr3_aa: CSARDFRSGAEAFF
cdr3_nt: TGCAGTGCTAGAGATTTTCGGTCAGGGGCCGAAGCTTTCTTT

clone_size: few
j_call: TRBJ1-5
d_call: TRBD1
v_call: TRBV4-2
cdr3_aa: CASSREARGVNQPQHF
cdr3_nt: TGTGCCAGCAGCCGAGAAGCCAGGGGGGTTAATCAGCCCCAGCATTTT

clone_size: many
j_call: TRBJ2-1
d_call: TRBD1
v_call: TRBV7-2
cdr3_aa: CASSSGTGGYNEQFF
cdr3_nt: TGTGCCAGCAGCTCCGGGACAGGGGGCTACAATGAGCAGTTCTTC

clone_size: -
j_call: TRBJ2-7
d_call: -
v_call: TRBV7-2
cdr3_aa: CASSRLGDGTEQYF
cdr3_nt: TGTGCCAGCAGCCGGCTTGGGGACGGAACGGAGCAGTACTTC

clone_size: many
j_call: TRBJ2-1
d_call: TRBD2
v_call: TRBV5-1
cdr3_aa: CASSLGLAGHNEQFF
cdr3_nt: TGCGCCAGCAGCTTAGGGCTAGCGGGTCACAATGAGCAGTTCTTC

clone_size: few
j_call: TRBJ1-1
d_call: -
v_call: TRBV20-1
cdr3_aa: CSARIGAVNTEAFF
cdr3_nt: TGCAGTGCTAGAATTGGAGCTGTGAACACTGAAGCTTTCTTT

clone_size: few
j_call: TRBJ2-7
d_call: TRBD2
v_call: TRBV28
cdr3_aa: CASSELAENYEQYF
cdr3_nt: TGTGCCAGCAGTGAACTAGCGGAGAATTACGAGCAGTACTTC

clone_size: -
j_call: TRBJ2-3
d_call: TRBD2
v_call: TRBV27
cdr3_aa: CASSSPGLAGGPSTDTQYF
cdr3_nt: TGTGCCAGCAGTTCCCCGGGACTAGCGGGAGGGCCCAGCACAGATACGCAGTATTTT

clone_size: many
j_call: TRBJ2-3
d_call: TRBD2
v_call: TRBV7-2
cdr3_aa: CASSPRTSGTDTQYF
cdr3_nt: TGTGCCAGCAGCCCACGGACTAGCGGCACAGATACGCAGTATTTT

clone_size: few
j_call: TRBJ2-2
d_call: TRBD1
v_call: TRBV15
cdr3_aa: CATRAPGQGSTGELFF
cdr3_nt: TGTGCCACCAGGGCTCCGGGACAGGGGTCCACCGGGGAGCTGTTTTTT

clone_size: -
j_call: TRBJ1-4
d_call: -
v_call: TRBV12-5
cdr3_aa: CASAITGNEKLFF
cdr3_nt: TGTGCTAGTGCCATCACAGGAAATGAAAAACTGTTTTTT

clone_size: few
j_call: TRBJ1-1
d_call: -
v_call: TRBV4-3
cdr3_aa: CASSREGTWAEAFF
cdr3_nt: TGCGCCAGCAGCCGCGAAGGTACGTGGGCTGAAGCTTTCTTT

clone_size: -
j_call: TRBJ2-1
d_call: TRBD2
v_call: TRBV12-3/TRBV12-4
cdr3_aa: CASSTGLAGEGEQFF
cdr3_nt: TGTGCCAGCAGCACGGGACTAGCGGGAGAGGGAGAGCAGTTCTTC

clone_size: few
j_call: TRBJ1-1
d_call: -
v_call: TRBV3-1
cdr3_aa: CASRRRDTEAFF
cdr3_nt: TGTGCCAGCAGGCGGAGGGACACTGAAGCTTTCTTT

clone_size: -
j_call: TRBJ2-3
d_call: TRBD2
v_call: TRBV7-2
cdr3_aa: CASRPAAGLAYDTQYF
cdr3_nt: TGTGCCAGCCGCCCCGCGGCGGGACTAGCTTACGATACGCAGTATTTT

clone_size: -
j_call: TRBJ2-3
d_call: -
v_call: TRBV6-5
cdr3_aa: CASSYGANALGTDTQYF
cdr3_nt: TGTGCCAGCAGTTACGGTGCCAACGCGTTAGGCACAGATACGCAGTATTTT

clone_size: many
j_call: TRBJ2-7
d_call: TRBD1
v_call: TRBV6-5
cdr3_aa: CASSNRDRVVYEQYF
cdr3_nt: TGTGCCAGCAGTAACCGGGACAGGGTGGTGTACGAGCAGTACTTC

clone_size: few
j_call: TRBJ2-2
d_call: TRBD1
v_call: TRBV18
cdr3_aa: CASSPPGQGNTGELFF
cdr3_nt: TGTGCCAGCTCACCTCCCGGACAGGGGAACACCGGGGAGCTGTTTTTT

clone_size: -
j_call: TRBJ2-7
d_call: -
v_call: TRBV7-8
cdr3_aa: CASSRPPSYEQYF
cdr3_nt: TGTGCCAGCAGCCGTCCTCCATCCTACGAGCAGTACTTC

clone_size: many
j_call: TRBJ1-2
d_call: -
v_call: TRBV18
cdr3_aa: CASSPSPGGTKDGYTF
cdr3_nt: TGTGCCAGCTCACCGTCCCCAGGAGGGACTAAAGATGGCTACACCTTC

clone_size: few
j_call: TRBJ2-1
d_call: -
v_call: TRBV2
cdr3_aa: CASKVYNEQFF
cdr3_nt: TGTGCCAGCAAAGTTTACAATGAGCAGTTCTTC

clone_size: many
j_call: TRBJ2-5
d_call: -
v_call: TRBV11-3
cdr3_aa: CASSLVSGRQETQYF
cdr3_nt: TGTGCCAGCAGCTTAGTGTCAGGGCGACAAGAGACCCAGTACTTC

clone_size: few
j_call: TRBJ2-5
d_call: TRBD2
v_call: TRBV11-2
cdr3_aa: CASSLGGGLAGGPVGETQYF
cdr3_nt: TGTGCCAGCAGCCTCGGAGGGGGACTAGCGGGAGGGCCCGTCGGGGAGACCCAGTACTTC

clone_size: few
j_call: TRBJ2-7
d_call: TRBD1
v_call: TRBV12-3/TRBV12-4
cdr3_aa: CASSGTGGAYEQYF
cdr3_nt: TGTGCCAGCAGTGGGACAGGGGGCGCGTACGAGCAGTACTTC

clone_size: -
j_call: TRBJ2-4
d_call: -
v_call: TRBV6-5
cdr3_aa: CASSYSGQNIQYF
cdr3_nt: TGTGCCAGCAGTTATTCGGGGCAAAACATTCAGTACTTC

clone_size: -
j_call: TRBJ2-3
d_call: -
v_call: TRBV2
cdr3_aa: CASSVGQPASTDTQYF
cdr3_nt: TGTGCCAGCAGTGTCGGACAGCCAGCTAGCACAGATACGCAGTATTTT

clone_size: few
j_call: TRBJ2-5
d_call: -
v_call: TRBV5-1
cdr3_aa: CASSLDKETQYF
cdr3_nt: TGCGCCAGCAGCTTGGATAAAGAGACCCAGTACTTC

clone_size: -
j_call: TRBJ1-1
d_call: TRBD1
v_call: TRBV4-3
cdr3_aa: CASSRVEDRENTEAFF
cdr3_nt: TGCGCCAGCAGCCGCGTCGAGGACAGGGAGAACACTGAAGCTTTCTTT

clone_size: -
j_call: TRBJ2-1
d_call: -
v_call: TRBV9
cdr3_aa: CASSSRKNEQFF
cdr3_nt: TGTGCCAGCAGCTCCCGGAAGAATGAGCAGTTCTTC

clone_size: -
j_call: TRBJ2-1
d_call: TRBD1
v_call: TRBV7-9
cdr3_aa: CASSAGQGYEQFF
cdr3_nt: TGTGCCAGCAGCGCAGGACAGGGCTATGAGCAGTTCTTC

clone_size: -
j_call: TRBJ2-1
d_call: TRBD2
v_call: TRBV20-1
cdr3_aa: CSASRTSGSSYNEQFF
cdr3_nt: TGCAGTGCTTCCCGGACTAGCGGGAGCTCCTACAATGAGCAGTTCTTC

clone_size: -
j_call: TRBJ2-3
d_call: -
v_call: TRBV7-3
cdr3_aa: CASSPRVTDTQYF
cdr3_nt: TGTGCCAGCAGCCCCCGGGTCACAGATACGCAGTATTTT

clone_size: -
j_call: TRBJ1-3
d_call: -
v_call: TRBV3-1
cdr3_aa: CASSQDKTQGVGNTIYF
cdr3_nt: TGTGCCAGCAGCCAAGATAAGACTCAGGGAGTTGGAAACACCATATATTTT

clone_size: -
j_call: TRBJ2-6
d_call: TRBD1
v_call: TRBV6-1
cdr3_aa: CASNTGTGVSGANVLTF
cdr3_nt: TGTGCCAGCAACACCGGGACAGGGGTCTCTGGGGCCAACGTCCTGACTTTC

clone_size: few
j_call: TRBJ2-3
d_call: -
v_call: TRBV12-3/TRBV12-4
cdr3_aa: CASSHSYQSDTQYF
cdr3_nt: TGTGCCAGCAGCCATTCCTATCAGTCTGATACGCAGTATTTT

clone_size: -
j_call: TRBJ2-2
d_call: -
v_call: TRBV11-2
cdr3_aa: CASSLIGGGELFF
cdr3_nt: TGTGCCAGCAGCCTCATTGGAGGCGGGGAGCTGTTTTTT

clone_size: few
j_call: TRBJ2-1
d_call: TRBD2
v_call: TRBV6-2/TRBV6-3
cdr3_aa: CASSYLLLAGGLYNEQFF
cdr3_nt: TGTGCCAGCAGTTATCTATTACTAGCGGGAGGCCTCTACAATGAGCAGTTCTTC

clone_size: few
j_call: TRBJ2-1
d_call: -
v_call: TRBV5-1
cdr3_aa: CASSWAPGSYSWQFF
cdr3_nt: TGCGCCAGCAGCTGGGCCCCGGGAAGTTATTCCTGGCAGTTCTTC